Below, 9 T cell receptor beta chains from the same sample are listed, as sequenced in a study of cytomegalovirus exposure and HLA in healthy donors. PCR amplification relied on 60 Vbeta primers (plus 13 Jbeta primers). Produced via immunoSEQ multiplex PCR; TCRdb's table is partial and in-frame only. This table holds more than 70,000 clones, roughly 67% found once. The sequenced sample consisted of PBMCs. Receptors were obtained from a man aged 40-50 years in good health and CMV-seropositive.

This clone has only a few counts. The chain carries TRBV29-1 and TRBJ1-4; D is possibly TRBD1 (6 bases). V was pared by 7 bases and J by 8 bases, with 11 bases between. CDR3 length: 11 residues. CDR1 SQVTM and CDR2 ANQGSEA come from the germline V gene. This chain's CDR3 is CSGGLQEKLFF. The CDR3 bases are TGCAGCGGGGGGCTACAGGAAAAACTGTTTTTT.

V is TRBV7-9 and J is TRBJ2-5, with 11 nucleotides matching TRBD2. Germline CDR1 and CDR2: SEHNR and FQNEAQ (reference sequence). The V gene end was trimmed by 5 bases and the J gene end by 5 bases; junction bases not matched to a gene: 7. The CDR3 contains 15 residues. DNA of the CDR3: TGTGCCAGCAGCCATACTAGCGGGAGTGGGGAGACCCAGTACTTC. Translating it yields CASSHTSGSGETQYF.

The gene calls are TRBV18 and TRBJ1-1; 8 nucleotides line up with TRBD1. This CDR3 is built from 14 residues. Germline V CDR1 and CDR2: KGHSH, LQKENI. The V and J ends lost 3 bases and 3 bases, in that order; junction bases with no gene match: 3. CDR3: CASSPGTGDTEAFF. Here the CDR3 DNA reads TGTGCCAGCTCACCCGGGACAGGCGACACTGAAGCTTTCTTT.

The table lists this clone with many counts. As DNA, the CDR3 is TGCGCCAGCAGCTTAGGGTCTAGCGGATTCCAGAATGAGCAGTTCTTC. Its translation: CASSLGSSGFQNEQFF. This chain links TRBV5-1 with TRBJ2-1, with 7 bases fitting TRBD2. This CDR3 contains 16 residues. J lost 7 bases, V lost 2 bases, and 12 bases had no gene match. Germline lookup yields CDR1 SGHRS and CDR2 YFSETQ. Using reference TRBV5-1 and TRBJ2-1 for the parts outside the CDR3, the full variable domain is KAGVTQTPRYLIKTRGQQVTLSCSPISGHRSVSWYQQTPGQGLQFLFEYFSETQRNKGNFPGRFSGRQFSNSRSEMNVSTLELGDSALYLCASSLGSSGFQNEQFFGPGTRLTVL.

This sequence joins TRBV5-1 and TRBJ1-2, with TRBD1 matching over 7 bases. Germline V gene data show CDR1 as SGHRS and CDR2 as YFSETQ. The CDR3 length is 16 residues. The V and J ends lost 1 base and 2 bases, in that order; junction bases with no gene match: 8. The CDR3 sequence is CASSLRDMGQNYGYTF. The CDR3 DNA follows: TGCGCCAGCAGCTTGCGGGATATGGGACAGAACTATGGCTACACCTTC.

The V call is TRBV28, the J call TRBJ2-3; TRBD2 might be the D (5 bases). Germline V gene data show CDR1 as MDHEN and CDR2 as SYDVKM. The CDR3 totals 15 residues. The ends were cut back, 6 bases at V and 0 bases at J, with 13 bases in the middle. This CDR3 reads CASRPAAVSTDTQYF. Here the CDR3 DNA reads TGTGCCAGCAGGCCAGCGGCGGTTAGCACAGATACGCAGTATTTT. The variable domain in full, with the rest retrieved from reference TRBV28 and TRBJ2-3, is DVKVTQSSRYLVKRTGEKVFLECVQDMDHENMFWYRQDPGLGLRLIYFSYDVKMKEKGDIPEGYSVSREKKERFSLILESASTNQTSMYLCASRPAAVSTDTQYFGPGTRLTVL.

This sequence joins TRBV10-2 and TRBJ1-1; D is unresolved. Germline V CDR1 and CDR2: WSHSY, SAAADI. V lost 0 bases, J lost 5 bases, and 13 bases lay in between. This CDR3 is built from 15 residues. The CDR3 reads CASSESGGVFTEAFF. The CDR3 DNA reads TGCGCCAGCAGTGAGTCGGGAGGAGTTTTTACTGAAGCTTTCTTT.

As regards this clone: At one end, the junction sequence differs from germline, possibly due to a read error. The chain recombines TRBV4-1 with TRBJ1-4; weak D call: TRBD1 (5 bases). The CDR3 is 15 residues long. Germline CDR1 and CDR2: MGHRA and YSYEKL. The CDR3: CVSSQVAGRNEKLFF. CDR3 DNA: TGCGTCAGCAGCCAAGTAGCAGGGCGGAATGAAAAACTGTTTTTT.

The CDR3 sequence is CSVDTAGGSREQYF. The CDR3 nucleotides are TGCAGCGTTGATACGGCCGGGGGGTCTAGAGAGCAGTACTTC. The V call is TRBV29-1, the J call TRBJ2-7; 7 nucleotides line up with TRBD2. Germline CDR1 SQVTM, CDR2 ANQGSEA. V was pared by 3 bases and J by 7 bases, with 12 bases of the junction left unmatched. The length of the CDR3 is 14 residues.